Presented here are 12 T cell receptor beta chains from one specimen sequenced in a study of control samples from healthy donors and cancer patients. This table comes from immunoSEQ multiplex PCR, and its TCRdb copy is limited to in-frame clones, with some not included. The sample includes under 450,000 clones, roughly 90% of them seen just once. Sample: PBMCs. These receptors came from a man between 35 and 55 years old with head and neck cancer.

V gene TRBV6-5 combines with J gene TRBJ1-2; no definite D call. This CDR3 contains 13 residues. The V and J ends lost 4 bases and 4 bases respectively, with 10 bases between them. The germline V gene has CDR1 MNHEY and CDR2 SVGAGI. CDR3 nucleotides: TGTGCCAGCAGTTCTGACACCTTCTATGGCTACACCTTC. Protein: CASSSDTFYGYTF.

The CDR3 bases are TGTGCCAGCAGCTTAGTAGTCAGCGGACAGGGCTCAAGAGAGACCCAGTACTTC. It yields the protein CASSLVVSGQGSRETQYF. This chain links TRBV13 with TRBJ2-5; 8 bases fit TRBD1. From germline, CDR1 is PRHDT and CDR2 FYEKMQ (reference sequence). The CDR3 extends over 18 amino acids. With V trimmed by 1 base and J by 4 bases, 14 bases remained unmatched.

The chain joins TRBV29-1 to TRBJ2-7; 7 bases are a match to TRBD1. J was trimmed by 3 bases and V by 3 bases; bases with no gene match: 5. This CDR3 comprises 13 residues. Germline V lookup: CDR1 SQVTM, CDR2 ANQGSEA. The CDR3 DNA follows: TGCAGCGTTGACGGGGCAGGGGGCTACGAGCAGTACTTC. This gives the protein CSVDGAGGYEQYF.

The chain recombines TRBV2 with TRBJ1-1, with 8 bases lining up with TRBD1. Germline lookup yields CDR1 SNHLY and CDR2 FYNNEI. The CDR3 runs 14 residues. V was clipped by 6 bases and J by 8 bases; unmatched bases: 11. The CDR3 spells CASSSGTGGWEAFF. Written as DNA, the CDR3 is TGTGCCAGCAGCTCCGGGACAGGTGGATGGGAAGCTTTCTTT.

The chain joins TRBV5-4 to TRBJ2-7, with D perhaps matching TRBD2 (6 bases). Germline CDR1 SGHNT, CDR2 YYREEE (reference sequence). The CDR3 has 14 amino acids. V was trimmed by 4 bases and J by 3 bases, leaving 14 bases between them. The chain's CDR3 is CASSGRGGNYEQYF. The CDR3 DNA reads TGTGCCAGCAGCGGCCGGGGCGGGAACTACGAGCAGTACTTC.

Worth noting for this clone: The junction and the germline gene differ at one end; a read error may be behind it. The chain has TRBV7-7 and TRBJ2-5, with a weak D call TRBD2 (7 bases). The CDR3 loop spans 16 amino acids. Germline values: CDR1 SSHAT, CDR2 FNYEAQ (reference sequence). The CDR3 coding sequence is TGTGCTAGCAGCTTAGGGGCGGGGGCGCCGCAAGAGACCCAGTACTTC. The encoded protein is CASSLGAGAPQETQYF.

V gene TRBV5-1 combines with J gene TRBJ1-1; the D gene is possibly TRBD1 (5 bases). The V end lost 2 bases, the J end lost 1 base, and 18 bases lay between the germline ends. CDR3 length: 17 amino acids. CDR1 and CDR2 from the germline V gene are SGHRS and YFSETQ. CDR3 sequence: CASSFSGGTVKNTEAFF. The CDR3 nucleotides are TGCGCCAGCAGCTTCAGCGGGGGTACGGTCAAGAACACTGAAGCTTTCTTT.

The CDR3 DNA reads TGCGCCAGCAGCCCCCTGGGGGCGGACACAGATACGCAGTATTTT. It specifies CASSPLGADTDTQYF. The chain joins TRBV5-1 to TRBJ2-3; weak D call: TRBD1 (6 bases). The V and J ends lost 4 bases and 2 bases respectively, with 14 bases between them. Germline V CDR1 and CDR2: SGHRS, YFSETQ. CDR3 length: 15 residues. Looking up the rest from reference TRBV5-1 and TRBJ2-3 gives the full variable domain: KAGVTQTPRYLIKTRGQQVTLSCSPISGHRSVSWYQQTPGQGLQFLFEYFSETQRNKGNFPGRFSGRQFSNSRSEMNVSTLELGDSALYLCASSPLGADTDTQYFGPGTRLTVL.

The V call is TRBV28, the J call TRBJ1-5; the D gene is possibly TRBD1 (5 bases). Germline values: CDR1 MDHEN, CDR2 SYDVKM. The germline V and J ends were trimmed by 7 bases and 1 base, with 17 bases remaining between them. CDR3 length: 16 amino acids. For the CDR3, the DNA is TGTGCCAGCAATCGGGGGGGGGAGTTGAGCAATCAGCCCCAGCATTTT. It translates to CASNRGGELSNQPQHF. Variable domain in full (rest from reference TRBV28 and TRBJ1-5): DVKVTQSSRYLVKRTGEKVFLECVQDMDHENMFWYRQDPGLGLRLIYFSYDVKMKEKGDIPEGYSVSREKKERFSLILESASTNQTSMYLCASNRGGELSNQPQHFGDGTRLSIL.

The chain recombines TRBV19 with TRBJ1-2; TRBD1 is a possible D gene (6 bases). Trimming removed 6 bases from V and 8 bases from J, with 16 bases in between. The CDR3 totals 13 residues. The germline gives CDR1 LNHDA, CDR2 SQIVND (reference sequence). The DNA for the CDR3 is TGTGCCAGTAGCCCGAACAGGGTACAAGGCTACACCTTC. It yields the protein CASSPNRVQGYTF.

This chain joins TRBV7-9 and TRBJ2-1, with D tentatively TRBD1 (5 bases). The CDR3 consists of 15 residues. From germline, CDR1 is SEHNR and CDR2 FQNEAQ (reference sequence). V was clipped by 3 bases and J by 5 bases, with 14 bases between them. CDR3 in amino acids: CASSFTGAINNEQFF. The CDR3 bases are TGTGCCAGCAGCTTTACAGGCGCCATCAACAATGAGCAGTTCTTC.

The chain employs TRBV11-1 and TRBJ2-5; 13 bases are shared with TRBD2. CDR3 length: 15 residues. V shed 5 bases, J shed 5 bases, and the junction held 5 bases outside the gene matches. CDR1 is SGHAT, CDR2 FQDESV, per germline (reference sequence). Here the CDR3 reads CASSPLAGGRETQYF. The CDR3 region has the DNA TGTGCCAGCAGCCCACTAGCGGGGGGGCGGGAGACCCAGTACTTC.